A single sample gave rise to the 19 T cell receptor beta chains below, sequenced in a study of T cells in Graves' hyperthyroidism and ophthalmopathy. RNA transcripts were the template for amplifying TCR beta CDR3 regions. When the TCR CDR3 underwent first-round RT-PCR, the HTBI primer set was used. TCRdb re-called the multiplex PCR reads through MiXCR, storing one row per CDR3 protein. The sample holds fewer than 350,000 distinct CDR3 sequences, roughly 15% seen once. The source material was blood. The receptors here all came from a woman between 45 and 65 years old with Graves' hyperthyroidism that later progressed to Graves' ophthalmopathy.

In regard to this clonotype: A much larger clone lies one base from this, so it may be a read error. This chain joins TRBV6-1 and TRBJ1-1, with D perhaps matching TRBD1 (6 bases). The germline V and J ends were trimmed by 7 bases and 7 bases, with 16 bases remaining between them. Germline V gives CDR1 MNHNS, CDR2 SASEGT. The CDR3 length is 13 residues. The CDR3 DNA reads as TGTGCCAGCATAGGACGGGGGGCTGGTGAAGCTTTCTTT. Encoded protein: CASIGRGAGEAFF.

This clonotype was recorded at least ten times. The V call is TRBV12-3 or TRBV12-4, the J call TRBJ2-5, with 12 bases lining up with TRBD2. CDR3 length: 15 amino acids. V shed 6 bases and J 4 bases; nucleotides not matched to a gene: 6. CDR3 sequence (DNA): TGTGCCAGCAGACCCCCGGGACTAGCGGGAGAGACCCAGTACTTC. It specifies CASRPPGLAGETQYF.

The chain combines TRBV20-1 with TRBJ1-4; TRBD1 might be the D (6 bases). The germline V gene has CDR1 DFQATT and CDR2 SNEGSKA (reference sequence). V was shortened by 6 bases and J by 3 bases, with 14 bases between the two germline ends. CDR3 length: 14 amino acids. The CDR3 DNA reads as TGCAGTGCAGCAGGGGCCGAACCTAATGAAAAACTGTTTTTT. It yields the protein CSAAGAEPNEKLFF.

This clonotype was observed many times. The chain recombines TRBV6-1 with TRBJ2-5; 7 nucleotides match TRBD1. V dropped 4 bases and J dropped 2; count of bases not matched to a gene: 4. This CDR3 has 14 amino acids. The V gene's germline CDR1 is MNHNS and CDR2 SASEGT. The CDR3 DNA sequence: TGTGCCAGCAGTGGGGGACAGCCACAAGAGACCCAGTACTTC. This sequence encodes CASSGGQPQETQYF.

With respect to this clonotype: Possible read error: a much larger clone is one base away. The genes are TRBV2 and TRBJ1-3, with D possibly matching TRBD1 (5 bases). Germline assignment: CDR1 SNHLY and CDR2 FYNNEI. This CDR3 comprises 16 residues. CDR3 sequence: CASSVNRGASGNAIYF. The CDR3 nucleotides read TGTGCCAGCAGTGTCAATCGCGGGGCATCTGGAAACGCCATATATTTT.

This clonotype was counted between two and nine times. J is TRBJ2-1 and V is TRBV4-2; 8 bases align to TRBD2. Losses at the gene ends were 1 base for V and 6 bases for J; bases not matched to a gene: 8. This CDR3 is 16 amino acids long. Germline V lookup: CDR1 LGHNA, CDR2 YNFKEQ. CDR3 amino acids: CASSQASGLGLNEQFF. CDR3 nucleotides: TGTGCCAGCAGCCAAGCCTCGGGACTAGGCCTCAATGAGCAGTTCTTC.

A few counts support this clonotype. The rearrangement joins TRBV5-1 to TRBJ2-1; 15 bases are a match to TRBD2. The trim removed 4 bases at V and 4 bases at J, leaving 12 bases unmatched. The CDR3 loop spans 19 amino acids. CDR1 and CDR2 (germline): SGHRS, YFSETQ. CDR3: CASSTPRPGTSGRYNEQFF. The CDR3 nucleotides read TGCGCCAGCAGCACCCCTCGTCCCGGGACTAGCGGGAGGTACAATGAGCAGTTCTTC.

CDR3 coding DNA: TGCGCCAGCAGTGAGAGGCGGTGCGGGAGGTACAGAGAGACCCAGTACTTC. Protein product: CASSERRCGRYRETQYF. The chain has TRBV10-1 and TRBJ2-5, with 8 positions matching TRBD2. The V gene's germline CDR1 is WNHNN and CDR2 SYGVQD (reference sequence). The CDR3 totals 17 residues. J lost 4 bases, V lost 2 bases, and 12 bases had no gene match.

This clonotype was counted between two and nine times. The V call is TRBV7-6, the J call TRBJ1-3; 9 bases map to TRBD1. V shed 7 bases, J shed 2 bases, and the junction held 6 bases outside the gene matches. The germline CDR1 and CDR2 sequences are SGHVS and FNYEAQ. This CDR3 is 15 amino acids long. The chain's CDR3 is CASITRDRAGNTIYF. DNA of the CDR3: TGTGCCAGCATAACCCGGGACAGGGCTGGAAACACCATATATTTT.

This clonotype was seen at least ten times. The rearrangement joins TRBV5-1 to TRBJ2-3; no reliable D call. CDR3 length: 14 amino acids. Germline-derived CDR1 and CDR2 are SGHRS and YFSETQ. Trimming removed 7 bases at V and 5 bases at J, with 17 bases between. The chain's CDR3 is CASFPDTHRDTQYF. As DNA, the CDR3 is TGCGCCAGCTTCCCCGATACCCACCGAGATACGCAGTATTTT.

This clonotype was counted ten times or more. CDR3 nucleotides: TGTGCCGCCGAGGGGCCTCAACCCGGGACAGGGACCTACGAGCAGTACTTC. The encoded protein is CAAEGPQPGTGTYEQYF. The rearrangement joins TRBV24-1 to TRBJ2-7, with 9 bases fitting TRBD1. V shed 12 bases and J 2 bases; nucleotides not matched to a gene: 19. Germline V lookup: CDR1 KGHDR, CDR2 SFDVKD. The CDR3 covers 17 residues.

This clonotype has a count of ten or more. This chain links TRBV14 with TRBJ2-1; D uncertain. This CDR3 contains 15 residues. Germline lookup yields CDR1 SGHDN and CDR2 FVKESK. Trimming removed 3 bases at V and 6 bases at J, with 15 bases between. The CDR3 loop reads CASSHALTVANEQFF. In DNA, the CDR3 is TGTGCCAGCAGCCATGCACTTACAGTGGCCAATGAGCAGTTCTTC.

This clonotype was seen at least ten times. The V call is TRBV27, the J call TRBJ1-5, with 7 bases that match TRBD1. V gave up 6 bases and J gave up 4 bases; unmatched junction bases: 3. Germline CDR1 and CDR2: MNHEY and SMNVEV (reference sequence). There are 13 residues in the CDR3. CDR3 nucleotide sequence: TGTGCCAGCAGCTGGGACAGAAATCAGCCCCAGCATTTT. Translating it yields CASSWDRNQPQHF.

This clonotype was counted ten times or more. CDR3 bases: TGTGCCAGCAGTAGGGACAGTCGCTCCTACAATGAGCAGTTCTTC. It encodes CASSRDSRSYNEQFF. This chain links TRBV12-3 or TRBV12-4 with TRBJ2-1, with 7 bases lining up with TRBD1. This CDR3 region has 15 residues. J lost 0 bases, V lost 5 bases, and 4 bases had no gene match.

The chain is built from TRBV7-9 and TRBJ2-1, with D uncertain. V lost 4 bases and J 5 bases, leaving 9 bases between the germline ends. The CDR3 totals 13 residues. The germline CDR1 and CDR2 sequences are SEHNR and FQNEAQ (reference sequence). CDR3 DNA sequence: TGTGCCAGCAGCTCGGTCGGAGACAATGAGCAGTTCTTC. Translating it yields CASSSVGDNEQFF.

This clonotype was found many times. This chain uses TRBV12-3 or TRBV12-4 with TRBJ1-1; 8 nucleotides align to TRBD1. J was trimmed by 6 bases and V by 4 bases; bases with no gene match: 4. The CDR3 runs 13 residues. The CDR3 region has the DNA TGTGCCAGCAGTTCCAGGGGGCTCCCTGAAGCTTTCTTT. Its translation: CASSSRGLPEAFF.

Regarding this clonotype: At one end, the junction sequence differs from germline, possibly due to a read error. CDR3 in amino acids: CSALGLAGGQIGTGTQYF. The CDR3 DNA sequence: TGCAGTGCGTTGGGACTAGCGGGAGGGCAAATTGGCACAGGTACGCAGTATTTT. The rearrangement links TRBV20-1 to TRBJ2-3; 16 bases agree with TRBD2. CDR3 size: 18 residues. CDR1 is DFQATT, CDR2 SNEGSKA, per germline (reference sequence).

This clonotype was counted many times. The rearrangement uses TRBV12-3 or TRBV12-4 and TRBJ1-2, with 7 bases that match TRBD1. The CDR3 contains 15 residues. Trimming at V came to 4 bases and at J to 4 bases, leaving 9 bases not matched to a gene. The CDR3 DNA reads as TGTGCCAGCAGTTCACAGGGGACGAGCCCCTATGGCTACACCTTC. Encoded protein: CASSSQGTSPYGYTF.

This chain joins TRBV7-9 and TRBJ1-6, with TRBD1 matching over 7 bases. The ends lost 3 bases at V and 0 bases at J; junction bases unmatched: 5. This CDR3 region has 17 residues. Germline CDR1 SEHNR, CDR2 FQNEAQ (reference sequence). The CDR3 is CASSFWGQSSYNSPLHF. The CDR3 DNA is TGTGCCAGCAGCTTCTGGGGACAGAGCTCCTATAATTCACCCCTCCACTTT.